This T cell receptor (beta chain) comes out of a study of cytomegalovirus exposure and HLA in healthy donors. V was trimmed by 5 bases and J by 0 bases, leaving 11 bases between them. Germline V lookup: CDR1 SGHTA, CDR2 FQGNSA. The CDR3 spans 14 residues. With 60 Vbeta and 13 Jbeta primers, the PCR was carried out. Sequencing was performed with immunoSEQ multiplex PCR; in TCRdb, only in-frame clones are kept and a portion is missing. The sample consists of about 120,000 clones, around three quarters of them appearing once. The sample consisted of PBMCs. This rearrangement joins TRBV7-2 to TRBJ2-7; D possibly corresponds to TRBD1 (5 bases). This TCR came from a young man in good health and CMV-seropositive. CDR3: CASSTYQGSYEQYF. In nucleotides, the CDR3 is TGTGCCAGCAGCACCTACCAGGGCTCCTACGAGCAGTACTTC. The complete variable domain, with remaining parts taken from reference TRBV7-2 and TRBJ2-7, reads GAGVSQSPSNKVTEKGKDVELRCDPISGHTALYWYRQSLGQGLEFLIYFQGNSAPDKSGLPSDRFSAERTGGSVSTLTIQRTQQEDSAVYLCASSTYQGSYEQYFGPGTRLTVT.